This T cell receptor beta chain was retrieved from a study of CD8+CD57+ T cells in acquired aplastic anemia (dated 2018 in TCRdb). About the full investigation: Extracted DNA from sorted CD4+ and CD8+ cells averaged approximately 3 ug, ranging from roughly 0.17 to 27.4 ug.

The study deep-sequenced TCR repertoires of sorted CD4+ and CD8+ blood T cells from severe aplastic anemia patients and healthy subjects. Ficoll-Paque density gradient centrifugation was used to isolate peripheral blood mononuclear cells. CD4+ and CD8+ T cells were sorted by FACS or magnetic beads before DNA extraction. TCR beta VDJ combination and CDR3 sequence profiling used genomic DNA as the template. TCR repertoire sequencing was run on an Illumina HiSeq 2000. The paper's processing steps were these. Repertoires were assessed using TRBV/TRBJ rearrangement plots, CDR3 size and DJ length profiles, and Simpson's diversity index. The immunodominant clone was defined as the most abundant DNA sequence in deep sequencing data. CDR3 amino acid sequences were screened for sharing across subjects and were compared with published repertoires and the VDJdb database. Clones were called with MiXCR by TCRdb after fastp trimmed the public reads at Q25, and only in-frame beta chains were retained. One record per CDR3 amino acid sequence lists the most common genes and DNA. None of the V and J calls come from the authors' own analysis; TCRdb made them. This sample is represented by 150,000 to 200,000 distinct CDR3 sequences; around three fifths of them were singletons. Around 42% of the sample is taken by the ten largest.

Summary of the overall study and its limitations: Patients and healthy controls showed no significant difference in CD8+ Simpson's diversity (P=0.060). Fewer than 30 CD8+ CDR3 sequences were found in both patients and controls but appeared to be highly expressed in patients and within the immunodominant clones of the patients.

As for this clonotype: There is no known antigen for this receptor. Base qualities are not recorded, but no much larger clone differs from it by a single base.

The receptor comes from a human donor with severe aplastic anemia or a healthy control (not recorded which). Sequencing was performed on sorted CD4+, CD8+, or CD8+CD57+ T cells (not recorded which) from PBMCs.

The encoded CDR3 is CASSHLGQGHSPLHF. At the DNA level, the sequence is TGTGCCAGCAGCCATTTGGGACAGGGCCATTCACCCCTCCACTTT. The rearranged segments are TRBV7-9 and TRBJ1-6; 9 bases in the junction line up with TRBD1. Trimming leaves V shorter by 5 bases and J shorter by 8 bases, with the junction holding 7 bases beyond the gene matches. From the cysteine up to the phenylalanine, the CDR3 has a length of 15 residues. The DNA shown is the 45-base CDR3, in frame from base 1. The CDR1 and CDR2 encoded by the germline V gene (reference sequence) are SEHNR and FQNEAQ.